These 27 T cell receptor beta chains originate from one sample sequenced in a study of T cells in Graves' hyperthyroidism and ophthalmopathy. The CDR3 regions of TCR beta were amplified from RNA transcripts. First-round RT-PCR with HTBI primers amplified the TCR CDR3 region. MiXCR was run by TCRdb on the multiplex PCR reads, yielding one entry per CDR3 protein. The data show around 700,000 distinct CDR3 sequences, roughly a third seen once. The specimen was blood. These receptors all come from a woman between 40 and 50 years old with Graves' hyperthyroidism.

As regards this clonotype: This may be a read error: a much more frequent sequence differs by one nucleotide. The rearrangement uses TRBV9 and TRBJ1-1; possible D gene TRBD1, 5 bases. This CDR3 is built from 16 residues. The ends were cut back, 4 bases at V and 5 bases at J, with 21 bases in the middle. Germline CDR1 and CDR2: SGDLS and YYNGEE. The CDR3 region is CASSPRVGLEETEAFF. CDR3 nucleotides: TGTGCCAGCAGCCCTAGGGTGGGACTTGAGGAAACTGAAGCTTTCTTT.

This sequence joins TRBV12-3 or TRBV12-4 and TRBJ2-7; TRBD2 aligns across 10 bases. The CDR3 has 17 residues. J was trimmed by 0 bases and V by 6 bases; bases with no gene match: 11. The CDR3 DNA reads TGTGCCAGCAGACACGGACTAGCGGAAGGGCCCTCCTACGAGCAGTACTTC. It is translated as CASRHGLAEGPSYEQYF.

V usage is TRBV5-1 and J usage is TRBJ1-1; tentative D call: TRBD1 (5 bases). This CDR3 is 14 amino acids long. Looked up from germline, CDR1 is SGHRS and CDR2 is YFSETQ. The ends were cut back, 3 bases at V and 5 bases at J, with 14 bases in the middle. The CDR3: CASSSGGGGTEAFF. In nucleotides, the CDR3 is TGCGCCAGCAGCTCAGGTGGTGGGGGGACTGAAGCTTTCTTT.

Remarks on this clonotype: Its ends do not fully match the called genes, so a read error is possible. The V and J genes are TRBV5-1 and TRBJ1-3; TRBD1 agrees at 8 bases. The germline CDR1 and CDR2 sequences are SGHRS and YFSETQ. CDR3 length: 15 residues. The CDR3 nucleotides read TGCGCCAGCAGCCAAGACAGGGGCTTTGGAAGCACCATATATTTT. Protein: CASSQDRGFGSTIYF. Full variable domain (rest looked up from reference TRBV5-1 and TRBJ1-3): KAGVTQTPRYLIKTRGQQVTLSCSPISGHRSVSWYQQTPGQGLQFLFEYFSETQRNKGNFPGRFSGRQFSNSRSEMNVSTLELGDSALYLCASSQDRGFGSTIYFGEGSWLTVV.

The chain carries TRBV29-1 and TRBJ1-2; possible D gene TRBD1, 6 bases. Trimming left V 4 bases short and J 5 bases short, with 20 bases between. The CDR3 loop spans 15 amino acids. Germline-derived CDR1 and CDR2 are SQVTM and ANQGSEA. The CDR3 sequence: CSVGGKVGAEYGYTF. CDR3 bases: TGCAGCGTTGGGGGGAAGGTGGGGGCGGAATATGGCTACACCTTC. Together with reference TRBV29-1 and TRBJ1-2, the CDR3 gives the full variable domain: SAVISQKPSRDICQRGTSLTIQCQVDSQVTMMFWYRQQPGQSLTLIATANQGSEATYESGFVIDKFPISRPNLTFSTLTVSNMSPEDSSIYLCSVGGKVGAEYGYTFGSGTRLTVV.

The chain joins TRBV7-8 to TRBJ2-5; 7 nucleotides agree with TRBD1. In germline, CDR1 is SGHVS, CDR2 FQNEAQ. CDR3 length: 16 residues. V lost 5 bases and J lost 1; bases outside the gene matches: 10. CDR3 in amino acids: CASSHRERGLQETQYF. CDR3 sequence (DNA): TGTGCCAGCAGCCATAGGGAAAGGGGGCTCCAAGAGACCCAGTACTTC.

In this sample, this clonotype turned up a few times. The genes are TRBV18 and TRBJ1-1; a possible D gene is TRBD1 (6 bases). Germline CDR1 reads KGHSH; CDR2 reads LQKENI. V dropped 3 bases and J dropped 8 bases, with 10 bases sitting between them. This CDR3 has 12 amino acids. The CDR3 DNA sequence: TGTGCCAGCTCACCTAACAGGGAAGAAGCTTTCTTT. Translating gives CASSPNREEAFF. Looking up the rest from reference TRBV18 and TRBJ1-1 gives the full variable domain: NAGVMQNPRHLVRRRGQEARLRCSPMKGHSHVYWYRQLPEEGLKFMVYLQKENIIDESGMPKERFSAEFPKEGPSILRIQQVVRGDSAAYFCASSPNREEAFFGQGTRLTVV.

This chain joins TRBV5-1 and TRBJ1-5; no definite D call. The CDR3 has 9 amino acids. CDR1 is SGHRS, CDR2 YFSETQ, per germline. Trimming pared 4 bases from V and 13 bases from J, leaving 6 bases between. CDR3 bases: TGCGCCAGCAGCCTAGGACAGCATTTT. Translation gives CASSLGQHF.

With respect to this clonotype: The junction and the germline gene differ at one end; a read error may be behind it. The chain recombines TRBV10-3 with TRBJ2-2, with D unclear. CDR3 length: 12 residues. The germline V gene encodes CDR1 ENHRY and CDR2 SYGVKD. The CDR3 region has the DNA TGTGCCAGCAGTTCCCGATTCGGGGAGCTGTTTTTT. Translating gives CASSSRFGELFF.

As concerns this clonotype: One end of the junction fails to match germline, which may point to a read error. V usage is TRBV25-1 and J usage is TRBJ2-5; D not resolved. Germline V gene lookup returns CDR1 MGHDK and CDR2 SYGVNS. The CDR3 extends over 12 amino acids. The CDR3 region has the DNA TGTGCCAGCAGTGAATCTCGTGAGAGCCAGTACTTC. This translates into CASSESRESQYF. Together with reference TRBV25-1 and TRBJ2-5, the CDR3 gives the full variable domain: EADIYQTPRYLVIGTGKKITLECSQTMGHDKMYWYQQDPGMELHLIHYSYGVNSTEKGDLSSESTVSRIRTEHFPLTLESARPSHTSQYLCASSESRESQYFGPGTRLLVL.

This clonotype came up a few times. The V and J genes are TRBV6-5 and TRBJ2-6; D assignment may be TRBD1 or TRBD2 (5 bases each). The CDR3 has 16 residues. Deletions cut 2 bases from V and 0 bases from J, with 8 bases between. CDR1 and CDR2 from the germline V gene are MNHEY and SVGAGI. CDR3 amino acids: CASSYEGSSGANVLTF. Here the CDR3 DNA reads TGTGCCAGCAGTTACGAGGGGAGCTCTGGGGCCAACGTCCTGACTTTC.

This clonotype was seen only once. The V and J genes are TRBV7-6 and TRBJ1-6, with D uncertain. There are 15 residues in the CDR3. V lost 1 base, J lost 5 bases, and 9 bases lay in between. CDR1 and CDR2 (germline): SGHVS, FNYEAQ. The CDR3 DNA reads TGTGCCAGCAGCTTAGGCATCGGAGATAATTCACCCCTCCACTTT. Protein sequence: CASSLGIGDNSPLHF.

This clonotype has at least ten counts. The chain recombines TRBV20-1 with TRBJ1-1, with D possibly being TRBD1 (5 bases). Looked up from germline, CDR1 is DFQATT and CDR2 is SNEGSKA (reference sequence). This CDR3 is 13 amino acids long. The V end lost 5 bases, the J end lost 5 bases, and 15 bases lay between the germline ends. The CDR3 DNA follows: TGCAGTGCTCCCACCCCGGGGGGAACTGAAGCTTTCTTT. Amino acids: CSAPTPGGTEAFF.

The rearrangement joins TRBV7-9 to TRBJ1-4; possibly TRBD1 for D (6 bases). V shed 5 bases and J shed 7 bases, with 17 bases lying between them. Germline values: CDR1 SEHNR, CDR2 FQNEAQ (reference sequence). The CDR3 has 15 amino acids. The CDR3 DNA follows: TGTGCCAGCAGCCCTAGGGACATCCGGGGTGAAAAACTGTTTTTT. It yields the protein CASSPRDIRGEKLFF.

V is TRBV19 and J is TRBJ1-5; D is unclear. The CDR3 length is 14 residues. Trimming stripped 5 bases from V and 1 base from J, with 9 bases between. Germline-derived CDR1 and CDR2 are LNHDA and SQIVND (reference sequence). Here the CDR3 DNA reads TGTGCCAGTAGTCATCTGGACAGCAATCAGCCCCAGCATTTT. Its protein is CASSHLDSNQPQHF.

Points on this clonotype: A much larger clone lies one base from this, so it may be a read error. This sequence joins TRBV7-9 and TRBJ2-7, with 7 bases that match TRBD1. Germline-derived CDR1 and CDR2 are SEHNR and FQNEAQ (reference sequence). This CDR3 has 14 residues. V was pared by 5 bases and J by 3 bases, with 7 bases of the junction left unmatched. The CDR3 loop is CASSPGTAHYEQYF. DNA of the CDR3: TGTGCCAGCAGCCCCGGGACAGCCCACTACGAGCAGTACTTC.

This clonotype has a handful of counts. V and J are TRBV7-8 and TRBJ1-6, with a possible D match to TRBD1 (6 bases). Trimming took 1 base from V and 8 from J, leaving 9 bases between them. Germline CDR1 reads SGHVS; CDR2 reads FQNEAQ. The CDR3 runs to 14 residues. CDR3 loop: CASSLVRGDSPLHF. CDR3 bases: TGTGCCAGCAGCTTAGTCAGGGGTGATTCACCCCTCCACTTT.

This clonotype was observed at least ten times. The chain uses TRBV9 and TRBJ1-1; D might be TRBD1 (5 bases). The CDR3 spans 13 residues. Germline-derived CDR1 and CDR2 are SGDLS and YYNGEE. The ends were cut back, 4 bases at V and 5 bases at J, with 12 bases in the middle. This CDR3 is CASSQGAWTEAFF. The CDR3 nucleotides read TGTGCCAGCAGCCAAGGGGCGTGGACTGAAGCTTTCTTT.

DNA for the CDR3: TGTGCCAGTAGACAGACAGGGGGACAGCCCCAGCATTTT. Its translation: CASRQTGGQPQHF. V is TRBV19 and J is TRBJ1-5; 9 bases agree with TRBD1. Germline values: CDR1 LNHDA, CDR2 SQIVND (reference sequence). Trimming at V came to 6 bases and at J to 7 bases, leaving 4 bases not matched to a gene. The CDR3 is 13 amino acids. Supplemented by reference TRBV19 and TRBJ1-5, the full variable domain reads DGGITQSPKYLFRKEGQNVTLSCEQNLNHDAMYWYRQDPGQGLRLIYYSQIVNDFQKGDIAEGYSVSREKKESFPLTVTSAQKNPTAFYLCASRQTGGQPQHFGDGTRLSIL.

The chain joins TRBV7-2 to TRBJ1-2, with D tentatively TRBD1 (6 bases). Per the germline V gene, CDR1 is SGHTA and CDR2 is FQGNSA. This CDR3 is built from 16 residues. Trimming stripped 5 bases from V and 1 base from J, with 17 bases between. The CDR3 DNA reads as TGTGCCAGCAGCCCCAGGGGCAGGGTCCTTAACTATGGCTACACCTTC. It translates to CASSPRGRVLNYGYTF.

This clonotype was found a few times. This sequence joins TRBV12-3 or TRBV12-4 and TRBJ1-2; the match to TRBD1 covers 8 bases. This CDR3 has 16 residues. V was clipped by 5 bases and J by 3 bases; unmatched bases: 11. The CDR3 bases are TGTGCCAGCAGTCCCGGGCAGGGGGCGGAGGACTATGGCTACACCTTC. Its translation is CASSPGQGAEDYGYTF.

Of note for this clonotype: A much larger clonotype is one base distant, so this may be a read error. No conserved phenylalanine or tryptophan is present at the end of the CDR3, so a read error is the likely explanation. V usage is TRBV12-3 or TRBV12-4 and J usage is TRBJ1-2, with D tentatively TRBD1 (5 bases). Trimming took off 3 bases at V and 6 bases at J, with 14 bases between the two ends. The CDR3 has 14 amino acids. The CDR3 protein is CASSFGGSTNGYTL. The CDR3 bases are TGTGCCAGCAGTTTCGGGGGTTCAACAAATGGCTACACCCTC.

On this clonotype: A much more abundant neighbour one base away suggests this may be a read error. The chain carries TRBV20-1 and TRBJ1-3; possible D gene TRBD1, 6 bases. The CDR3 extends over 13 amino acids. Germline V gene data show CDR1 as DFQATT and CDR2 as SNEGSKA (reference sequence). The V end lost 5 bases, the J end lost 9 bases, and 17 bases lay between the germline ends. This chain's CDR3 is CSAYLDRETTIYF. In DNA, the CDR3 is TGCAGTGCTTACCTGGACAGAGAAACCACCATATATTTT.

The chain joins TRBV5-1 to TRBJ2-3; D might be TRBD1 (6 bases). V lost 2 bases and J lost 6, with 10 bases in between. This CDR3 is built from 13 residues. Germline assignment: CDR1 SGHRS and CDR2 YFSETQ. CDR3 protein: CASSLQGPDTQYF. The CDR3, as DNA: TGCGCCAGCAGCTTACAGGGCCCCGATACGCAGTATTTT. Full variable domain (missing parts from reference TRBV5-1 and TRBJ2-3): KAGVTQTPRYLIKTRGQQVTLSCSPISGHRSVSWYQQTPGQGLQFLFEYFSETQRNKGNFPGRFSGRQFSNSRSEMNVSTLELGDSALYLCASSLQGPDTQYFGPGTRLTVL.

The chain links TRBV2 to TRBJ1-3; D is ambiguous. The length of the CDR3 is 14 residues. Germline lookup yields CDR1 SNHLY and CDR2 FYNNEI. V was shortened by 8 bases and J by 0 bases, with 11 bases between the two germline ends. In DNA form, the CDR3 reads TGTGCCAGCGAACCCGTGATCTCTGGAAACACCATATATTTT. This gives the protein CASEPVISGNTIYF.

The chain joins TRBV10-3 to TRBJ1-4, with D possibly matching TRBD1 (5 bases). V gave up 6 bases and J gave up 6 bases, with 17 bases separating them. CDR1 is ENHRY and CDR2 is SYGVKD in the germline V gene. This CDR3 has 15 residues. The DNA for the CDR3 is TGTGCCATCAGCCTCACGACGGGGCGATATGAAAAACTGTTTTTT. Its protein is CAISLTTGRYEKLFF.

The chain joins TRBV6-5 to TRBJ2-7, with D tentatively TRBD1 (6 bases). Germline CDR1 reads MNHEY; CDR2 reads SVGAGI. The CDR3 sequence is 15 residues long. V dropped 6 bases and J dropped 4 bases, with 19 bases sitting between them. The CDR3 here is CASRHRVYDPYEQYF. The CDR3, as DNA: TGTGCCAGCAGACACAGGGTCTATGACCCGTACGAGCAGTACTTC.